The 18 T cell receptor beta chains below all came from one sample that was sequenced in a study of neurological immune-mediated disorders. TCRdb re-derived calls from the 5' RACE reads in MiXCR, one entry per CDR3 protein. This sample has tens of thousands of distinct CDR3 sequences; approximately 10% occur once, and the top ten carry about 1.7%. The sequenced material came from PBMCs. The receptor source for this set is a man between 60 and 75 years old in good health.

The chain uses TRBV6-2 or TRBV6-3 and TRBJ1-1, with no clear D. CDR3 length equals 14 residues. The ends were cut back, 0 bases at V and 6 bases at J, with 11 bases in the middle. Germline CDR1 reads MNHEY; CDR2 reads SVGEGT. DNA of the CDR3: TGTGCCAGCAGTTACTCGACGGTCGGCCCTGAAGCTTTCTTT. Amino acids: CASSYSTVGPEAFF.

This clonotype showed up many times. The V call is TRBV6-5, the J call TRBJ1-6; no firm D call. Germline V gene lookup returns CDR1 MNHEY and CDR2 SVGAGI. With 0 bases removed from V and 7 bases from J, the gap between germline ends came to 13 bases. The CDR3 extends over 16 amino acids. DNA of the CDR3: TGTGCCAGCAGTTACTCGATACTCCTGTCCAATTCACCCCTCCACTTT. Encoded protein: CASSYSILLSNSPLHF.

This clonotype occurred many times. The chain employs TRBV20-1 and TRBJ2-2; 11 nucleotides line up with TRBD1. CDR1 is DFQATT and CDR2 is SNEGSKA in the germline V gene (reference sequence). CDR3 length equals 14 residues. With V trimmed by 6 bases and J by 2 bases, 2 bases remained unmatched. The CDR3: CSAGQGANTGELFF. For the CDR3, the DNA is TGCAGTGCCGGACAGGGGGCTAACACCGGGGAGCTGTTTTTT.

This clonotype was counted at least ten times. The chain employs TRBV5-6 and TRBJ1-3, with 8 bases fitting TRBD1. The CDR3 is 15 amino acids. Germline V gene data show CDR1 as SGHDT and CDR2 as YYEEEE. V was pared by 0 bases and J by 2 bases, with 1 base of the junction left unmatched. The CDR3 nucleotides read TGTGCCAGCAGCTTGGCAGGGGGCCCTGGAAACACCATATATTTT. Translated, it gives CASSLAGGPGNTIYF.

This clonotype has ten or more counts. V and J are TRBV12-3 or TRBV12-4 and TRBJ1-2; weak D call: TRBD1 (5 bases). CDR3 length: 12 residues. Trimming removed 5 bases from V and 4 bases from J, with 8 bases in between. The CDR3 region is CASSQGGYGYTF. The CDR3 nucleotides read TGTGCCAGCAGTCAGGGCGGCTATGGCTACACCTTC.

This clonotype was seen many times. The chain carries TRBV3-1 and TRBJ1-2, with D unresolved. The CDR3 extends over 15 amino acids. Germline V CDR1 and CDR2: LGHDT, YNNKEL (reference sequence). V was cut by 4 bases and J by 6 bases, with 18 bases left in between. The CDR3 loop is CASSPNWGEKDGYTF. The CDR3, as DNA: TGTGCCAGCAGCCCAAATTGGGGTGAGAAGGATGGCTACACCTTC. The entire variable domain, with the rest obtained from reference TRBV3-1 and TRBJ1-2, is as follows: DTAVSQTPKYLVTQMGNDKSIKCEQNLGHDTMYWYKQDSKKFLKIMFSYNNKELIINETVPNRFSPKSPDKAHLNLHINSLELGDSAVYFCASSPNWGEKDGYTFGSGTRLTVV.

This clonotype was detected only a few times. The CDR3 DNA follows: TGTGCCAGCAGCTTGAGGGGGGGCTACACCTTC. Protein product: CASSLRGGYTF. The chain is built from TRBV7-2 and TRBJ1-2; possible D gene TRBD1, 6 bases. V lost 3 bases, J lost 8 bases, and 7 bases lay in between. The V gene's germline CDR1 is SGHTA and CDR2 FQGNSA. The CDR3 length is 11 residues.

This clonotype has a count of ten or more. The rearrangement links TRBV10-3 to TRBJ2-1, with 10 bases lining up with TRBD1. The CDR3 contains 17 residues. The germline V gene has CDR1 ENHRY and CDR2 SYGVKD. V lost 2 bases, J lost 8 bases, and 12 bases stayed unmatched. This chain's CDR3 is CAISEQRPGQGQDEQFF. The CDR3 DNA reads as TGTGCCATCAGTGAGCAACGCCCGGGACAGGGGCAGGATGAGCAGTTCTTC.

This clonotype was seen ten or more times. This chain connects TRBV20-1 to TRBJ2-3; D gene uncertain. V dropped 2 bases and J dropped 3 bases, with 9 bases sitting between them. From germline, CDR1 is DFQATT and CDR2 SNEGSKA (reference sequence). The CDR3 consists of 13 residues. The CDR3 protein is CSARLSITDTQYF. CDR3 nucleotides: TGCAGTGCTAGACTCTCCATAACAGATACGCAGTATTTT.

V gene TRBV19 combines with J gene TRBJ1-2; the match to TRBD1 covers 7 bases. Germline values: CDR1 LNHDA, CDR2 SQIVND (reference sequence). V was clipped by 4 bases and J by 6 bases; unmatched bases: 5. The CDR3 is 13 amino acids. CDR3 DNA sequence: TGTGCCAGTAGTACTGGGACAGAGAATGGCTACACCTTC. This encodes CASSTGTENGYTF. Using reference TRBV19 and TRBJ1-2 for the parts outside the CDR3, the full variable domain is DGGITQSPKYLFRKEGQNVTLSCEQNLNHDAMYWYRQDPGQGLRLIYYSQIVNDFQKGDIAEGYSVSREKKESFPLTVTSAQKNPTAFYLCASSTGTENGYTFGSGTRLTVV.

At least ten counts were recorded for this clonotype. J is TRBJ1-2 and V is TRBV6-6, with no clear D. The length of the CDR3 is 13 residues. Germline V CDR1 and CDR2: MNHNY, SVGAGI (reference sequence). Between the trimmed V and J ends, which lost 0 bases and 8 bases, there was a span of 10 bases. The CDR3 sequence: CASSYSFSRGYTF. The CDR3 DNA reads TGTGCCAGCAGTTACTCTTTTAGTCGAGGCTACACCTTC.

This clonotype has a count of ten or more. This sequence joins TRBV7-2 and TRBJ2-1; D is possibly TRBD1 (9 bases). The germline gives CDR1 SGHTA, CDR2 FQGNSA. This CDR3 contains 17 residues. Between the trimmed V and J ends, which lost 5 bases and 2 bases, there was a span of 19 bases. This CDR3 reads CASSPRGGTGTYNEQFF. DNA of the CDR3: TGTGCCAGCAGCCCCCGGGGGGGGACAGGGACCTACAATGAGCAGTTCTTC.

This clonotype was seen repeatedly, ten times or more. The CDR3 DNA follows: TGTGCCAGCAGTCCGGGTTGGAACACTGAAGCTTTCTTT. Its translation is CASSPGWNTEAFF. The chain uses TRBV7-9 and TRBJ1-1; D remains unclear. Germline assignment: CDR1 SEHNR and CDR2 FQNEAQ (reference sequence). Trimming removed 6 bases at V and 1 base at J, with 9 bases between. The CDR3 loop spans 13 amino acids.

This clonotype appeared many times. V usage is TRBV20-1 and J usage is TRBJ1-1; tentatively, D is TRBD1 (6 bases). V was cut by 0 bases and J by 0 bases, with 14 bases left in between. Germline-derived CDR1 and CDR2 are DFQATT and SNEGSKA (reference sequence). This CDR3 spans 16 amino acids. CDR3 nucleotide sequence: TGCAGTGCTAGAGAACAGGGTGGGCTAATGAACACTGAAGCTTTCTTT. It is translated as CSAREQGGLMNTEAFF.

In its sample, this clonotype was seen a few times. This could be a read error, since a much larger clone is one nucleotide away. The gene calls are TRBV25-1 and TRBJ2-7; no definite D call. CDR3 length: 13 amino acids. The V gene's germline CDR1 is MGHDK and CDR2 SYGVNS. In nucleotides, the CDR3 is TGTGCCAGCGCACCCCCAGTTTCCTACGAGAAGTACTTC. Translated: CASAPPVSYEKYF.

This clonotype was seen at least ten times. This sequence joins TRBV7-6 and TRBJ2-2; 8 bases match TRBD1. J gave up 5 bases and V 1 base, and 9 bases lay outside the gene matches. CDR3 size: 17 residues. In germline, CDR1 is SGHVS, CDR2 FNYEAQ. The CDR3 loop is CASSLGGQVSGTGELFF. The CDR3 DNA sequence: TGTGCCAGCAGCTTAGGGGGACAGGTCTCAGGGACCGGGGAGCTGTTTTTT.

This clonotype was detected ten times or more. The chain carries TRBV6-1 and TRBJ1-3; 9 bases are a match to TRBD1. The germline CDR1 and CDR2 sequences are MNHNS and SASEGT. V trimming: 6 bases; J trimming: 0 bases; junction bases outside the gene matches: 6. CDR3 length equals 16 residues. The CDR3 DNA is TGTGCCAGCAGGCGACAGGGGGAATCCTCTGGAAACACCATATATTTT. Its protein is CASRRQGESSGNTIYF.

This clonotype was seen ten or more times. This chain connects TRBV5-1 to TRBJ1-5, with no clear D. Between the trimmed V and J ends, which lost 0 bases and 6 bases, there was a span of 13 bases. Germline lookup yields CDR1 SGHRS and CDR2 YFSETQ. The CDR3 spans 15 residues. The CDR3 loop reads CASSLAGQHGQPQHF. CDR3 sequence (DNA): TGCGCCAGCAGCTTGGCCGGTCAGCATGGTCAGCCCCAGCATTTT.